These 8 T cell receptor beta chains came from one sample sequenced in a study of cytomegalovirus exposure and HLA in healthy donors. The protocol was immunoSEQ multiplex PCR, while the TCRdb copy is restricted to in-frame clones and leaves out a portion. This table holds about 72,000 clones, 94% found once. Sequenced input: PBMCs. The receptors come from a woman in her late teens or twenties in good health and CMV-seropositive.

The chain recombines TRBV5-1 with TRBJ1-1; 7 bases agree with TRBD1. This CDR3 spans 16 amino acids. Germline values: CDR1 SGHRS, CDR2 YFSETQ. Germline trimming cut 2 bases from V and 7 bases from J; bases unmatched to any gene: 14. CDR3 nucleotide sequence: TGCGCCAGCAGCTTAATGGGACAGCCAAGAGGTATTGAAGCTTTCTTT. Its protein is CASSLMGQPRGIEAFF.

This clone was observed once. The chain combines TRBV11-2 with TRBJ2-3; maybe TRBD2 (6 bases). V was clipped by 5 bases and J by 4 bases, with 10 bases between them. CDR3 length equals 13 residues. CDR1 is SGHAT, CDR2 FQNNGV, per germline. As DNA, the CDR3 is TGTGCCAGCAGCCCACTAGCCTCAGATACGCAGTATTTT. This sequence encodes CASSPLASDTQYF.

The chain uses TRBV9 and TRBJ2-3, with D perhaps TRBD2 (6 bases). Germline CDR1 is SGDLS and CDR2 is YYNGEE. This CDR3 contains 16 residues. V was cut by 0 bases and J by 1 base, with 12 bases left in between. The CDR3 DNA reads as TGTGCCAGCAGCGTAGGGGGTAGCGGACGCACAGATACGCAGTATTTT. Its translation: CASSVGGSGRTDTQYF. The whole variable domain, remainder taken from reference TRBV9 and TRBJ2-3, is DSGVTQTPKHLITATGQRVTLRCSPRSGDLSVYWYQQSLDQGLQFLIQYYNGEERAKGNILERFSAQQFPDLHSELNLSSLELGDSALYFCASSVGGSGRTDTQYFGPGTRLTVL.

The chain uses TRBV19 and TRBJ2-7; no clear D. The CDR3 extends over 14 amino acids. Deletions cut 1 base from V and 1 base from J, with 8 bases between. Germline values: CDR1 LNHDA, CDR2 SQIVND (reference sequence). The CDR3 coding sequence is TGTGCCAGTAGTATAGGTACAATGTCCTACGAGCAGTACTTC. Its translation is CASSIGTMSYEQYF.

The chain recombines TRBV9 with TRBJ1-1; 8 positions match TRBD1. This CDR3 is built from 15 residues. Unmatched junction bases numbered 6, after V lost 3 bases and J lost 2 bases. Germline V gene data show CDR1 as SGDLS and CDR2 as YYNGEE. The CDR3 sequence is CASSADRGGNTEAFF. The CDR3, as DNA: TGTGCCAGCAGCGCAGACAGGGGAGGAAACACTGAAGCTTTCTTT.

The chain joins TRBV9 to TRBJ2-7, with TRBD2 identical over 7 bases. CDR1 and CDR2 from the germline V gene are SGDLS and YYNGEE. CDR3 length: 14 residues. Unmatched junction bases numbered 8, after V lost 4 bases and J lost 4 bases. CDR3 loop: CASSLASGGYEQYF. The CDR3 bases are TGTGCCAGCAGCCTCGCTTCGGGGGGTTACGAGCAGTACTTC.

CDR3 region: CATRLAGEYNEQFF. The CDR3 coding sequence is TGCGCCACTCGACTAGCGGGAGAATACAATGAGCAGTTCTTC. V and J are TRBV10-2 and TRBJ2-1; TRBD2 matches at 12 bases. The germline V gene has CDR1 WSHSY and CDR2 SAAADI. The CDR3 loop spans 14 amino acids. V shed 10 bases, J shed 4 bases, and the junction held 5 bases outside the gene matches.

The J gene is TRBJ1-1, the V gene TRBV6-5, with unresolved D. The CDR3 has 12 residues. V was clipped by 6 bases and J by 10 bases, with 15 bases between them. Germline V gene data show CDR1 as MNHEY and CDR2 as SVGAGI. This CDR3 is CASSRGGIPAFF. DNA for the CDR3: TGTGCCAGCAGCCGAGGCGGAATCCCAGCTTTCTTT.